This T cell receptor beta chain was profiled in a study of T cell responses to AZD1222 COVID-19 vaccine. TCRdb keeps only in-frame clones here, not all; method: immunoSEQ multiplex PCR. This table holds some 130,000 clones, 70% to 90% found once. Worth noting for this clone: As yet, its antigen is unknown.

Study results and caveats: Spike-wide vaccine-associated CD4 TCRs dominated at 160-218 and 743-854. Donor demographics were predominantly white British with a female majority; clonal diversity may be underestimated.

The CDR3 contains 17 residues. CDR1 and CDR2 (germline): SGHNT, YENEEA. V lost 5 bases and J lost 4; bases outside the gene matches: 13. V and J are TRBV11-3 and TRBJ2-2, with 7 bases identical to TRBD2. Here the sequenced sample was peripheral blood, taken on day 0 of AZD1222 vaccination. This TCR was recovered from an adult in good health. CDR3 residues: CASSPWGGSGATGELFF. The CDR3 nucleotides read TGTGCCAGCAGCCCGTGGGGGGGAAGCGGTGCCACCGGGGAGCTGTTTTTT.